Shown below are 10 T cell receptor beta chains from a single sample sequenced in a study of blood T cells in healthy people across ages. Using a J-beta primer mix together with a sample-barcoded 5' primer, a second PCR was run for about 7 to 12 cycles. TCRdb re-called the 5' RACE reads with MiXCR, one entry per CDR3 protein. The data contain about 1.1 million distinct CDR3 sequences, more than 30% of them singletons. Sequenced: blood. Receptors were obtained from a man between 18 and 35 years old in good health.

This clonotype appeared a few times. This rearrangement joins TRBV6-4 to TRBJ2-2; D gene unclear. The ends were cut back, 2 bases at V and 1 base at J, with 2 bases in the middle. Per germline, CDR1 MRHNA and CDR2 SNTAGT. CDR3 length: 13 residues. The chain's CDR3 is CASSDVNTGELFF. For the CDR3, the DNA is TGTGCCAGCAGTGACGTGAACACCGGGGAGCTGTTTTTT.

The chain is built from TRBV25-1 and TRBJ2-3; D possibly matches TRBD1 or TRBD2 (5 bases each). Germline V gives CDR1 MGHDK, CDR2 SYGVNS. V was clipped by 3 bases and J by 5 bases, with 15 bases between them. The length of the CDR3 is 15 residues. The CDR3 region has the DNA TGTGCCAGCAGTGACCTCGGGACCTACGGAGATACGCAGTATTTT. Translated: CASSDLGTYGDTQYF. Based on the CDR3 plus reference TRBV25-1 and TRBJ2-3, the full variable domain is EADIYQTPRYLVIGTGKKITLECSQTMGHDKMYWYQQDPGMELHLIHYSYGVNSTEKGDLSSESTVSRIRTEHFPLTLESARPSHTSQYLCASSDLGTYGDTQYFGPGTRLTVL.

This chain joins TRBV4-3 and TRBJ2-5, with TRBD2 as a possible D gene (5 bases). V lost 4 bases and J lost 4, with 10 bases in between. The CDR3 consists of 13 residues. Germline CDR1 reads LGHNA; CDR2 reads YSLEER. This CDR3 reads CASSPREAETQYF. CDR3 coding DNA: TGCGCCAGCAGCCCCCGGGAAGCAGAGACCCAGTACTTC.

This clonotype was seen at least ten times. The chain carries TRBV20-1 and TRBJ2-1; the D gene is possibly TRBD2 (6 bases). Between the trimmed V and J ends, which lost 0 bases and 2 bases, there was a span of 11 bases. This CDR3 is 15 amino acids long. Germline CDR1 reads DFQATT; CDR2 reads SNEGSKA (reference sequence). This chain's CDR3 is CSARDRRGTYNEQFF. In DNA form, the CDR3 reads TGCAGTGCTAGAGATCGGCGGGGAACCTACAATGAGCAGTTCTTC.

The V call is TRBV3-1, the J call TRBJ2-3; a possible D gene is TRBD2 (6 bases). This CDR3 has 12 residues. Germline V gives CDR1 LGHDT, CDR2 YNNKEL (reference sequence). V was pared by 4 bases and J by 6 bases, with 8 bases between. Here the CDR3 DNA reads TGTGCCAGCAGCCGCGGGGAGGATACGCAGTATTTT. Its translation: CASSRGEDTQYF.

This clonotype was seen once. At one end the junction does not follow the germline gene, possibly because of a read error. V usage is TRBV5-1 and J usage is TRBJ2-3, with a tentative D call TRBD2 (5 bases). The V gene's germline CDR1 is SGHRS and CDR2 YFSETQ. The CDR3 sequence is 15 residues long. DNA of the CDR3: TGCACCAGCAGCCCTCGAGGGAGTAAAGCAGATACGCAGTATTTT. Its translation is CTSSPRGSKADTQYF. Combining the CDR3 with reference TRBV5-1 and TRBJ2-3 gives the whole variable domain KAGVTQTPRYLIKTRGQQVTLSCSPISGHRSVSWYQQTPGQGLQFLFEYFSETQRNKGNFPGRFSGRQFSNSRSEMNVSTLELGDSALYLCTSSPRGSKADTQYFGPGTRLTVL.

This clonotype was counted a few times. The chain combines TRBV12-5 with TRBJ2-1; 8 bases align to TRBD1. The DNA end favors TRBJ2-7, so the J call may be wrong. Germline lookup yields CDR1 LGHNT and CDR2 FRNRAP. This CDR3 spans 14 amino acids. The CDR3 DNA follows: TGTGCTAGTGCCTGGGACAGGACTCACAATGAGCAGTACTTC. The encoded protein is CASAWDRTHNEQYF.

V is TRBV4-1 and J is TRBJ2-3; weak D call: TRBD1 (6 bases). V lost 1 base to trimming and J lost 4 bases, with 9 bases between them. The CDR3 has 14 residues. The V gene's germline CDR1 is MGHRA and CDR2 YSYEKL. CDR3: CASSQGTEPDTQYF. CDR3 sequence (DNA): TGCGCCAGCAGCCAAGGGACAGAACCAGATACGCAGTATTTT.

The chain has TRBV3-1 and TRBJ2-5; no clear D. The CDR3 extends over 14 amino acids. Germline V gene lookup returns CDR1 LGHDT and CDR2 YNNKEL (reference sequence). Trimming removed 2 bases at V and 11 bases at J, with 18 bases between. CDR3 loop: CASSQIYRLHEQYF. In nucleotides, the CDR3 is TGTGCCAGCAGCCAAATCTACCGCCTCCATGAGCAGTACTTC.

The chain recombines TRBV10-3 with TRBJ1-5, with D perhaps matching TRBD1 (5 bases). The length of the CDR3 is 12 residues. Germline CDR1 is ENHRY and CDR2 is SYGVKD. Trimming pared 7 bases from V and 8 bases from J, leaving 12 bases between. The CDR3 protein is CAITGGMEPQHF. DNA for the CDR3: TGTGCCATCACCGGGGGTATGGAGCCCCAGCATTTT.